This entry lists 24 T cell receptor beta chains sequenced from one sample in a study of blood T cell repertoires in COVID-19 (dated by TCRdb to the early 2020s). Library creation used the immunoSEQ multiplex PCR assay. Held by TCRdb, this immuneACCESS table contains in-frame sequences only and omits some clones. Under half of the omission traces to an unresolved V gene where checked; the cause of the rest is unknown. The sample has 210,000 or so clones on record, 86% of them singletons. The leading ten clones occupy roughly 3.3% of the sample. Sequencing used PBMCs or T cells enriched from blood (not recorded which). These receptors were collected from a woman between 50 and 59 years old in a cohort exposed to, infected with or recovered from COVID-19 (not recorded which).

J is TRBJ2-3 and V is TRBV12-5; 8 bases fit TRBD2. With 2 bases clipped from V and 2 bases from J, the junction kept 9 bases outside the gene matches. CDR3 length: 17 amino acids. CDR1 is LGHNT and CDR2 is FRNRAP in the germline V gene. In DNA, the CDR3 is TGTGCTAGTGGTTTGCTTCAAGCGGGAGTATACACAGATACGCAGTATTTT. Translated: CASGLLQAGVYTDTQYF.

This chain connects TRBV5-6 to TRBJ1-3, with a weak D call TRBD1 (5 bases). The CDR3 extends over 15 amino acids. Germline V gives CDR1 SGHDT, CDR2 YYEEEE. The V end was cut by 0 bases, the J end by 2 bases, with 9 bases between. CDR3 nucleotide sequence: TGTGCCAGCAGCTTGGGTCTAGGGGCTGGAAACACCATATATTTT. Its protein product is CASSLGLGAGNTIYF.

The chain joins TRBV5-1 to TRBJ1-3; D is unclear. Germline values: CDR1 SGHRS, CDR2 YFSETQ. The V gene lost 0 bases and the J gene lost 0 bases, with 10 bases spanning the gap. The CDR3 spans 16 residues. DNA of the CDR3: TGCGCCAGCAGCTTGGTCACCCCGAGCTCTGGAAACACCATATATTTT. Protein product: CASSLVTPSSGNTIYF.

V usage is TRBV4-1 and J usage is TRBJ1-1; 7 bases align to TRBD1. The ends lost 6 bases at V and 1 base at J; junction bases unmatched: 8. CDR1 is MGHRA and CDR2 is YSYEKL in the germline V gene. The CDR3 runs to 15 residues. CDR3: CASRPQGRWNTEAFF. The CDR3 DNA sequence: TGCGCCAGCAGACCACAGGGGAGATGGAACACTGAAGCTTTCTTT.

This chain joins TRBV5-5 and TRBJ2-7, with D perhaps matching TRBD1 (6 bases). Trimming left V 0 bases short and J 2 bases short, with 12 bases between. The CDR3 is 15 amino acids. Germline CDR1 is SGHKS and CDR2 is YYEKEE (reference sequence). CDR3 nucleotides: TGTGCCAGCAGCTTGGAGTGGCAGGGGACCTACGAGCAGTACTTC. Its protein is CASSLEWQGTYEQYF.

This chain links TRBV7-3 with TRBJ2-2, with a tentative D call TRBD1 (5 bases). The V end was cut by 8 bases, the J end by 3 bases, with 10 bases between. Germline V gene data show CDR1 as SGHTA and CDR2 as FQGTGA. This CDR3 is built from 13 residues. The CDR3 protein is CASRAGHTGELFF. DNA of the CDR3: TGTGCCAGCCGGGCAGGGCACACCGGGGAGCTGTTTTTT.

The V call is TRBV5-1, the J call TRBJ2-3, with D perhaps matching TRBD1 (6 bases). CDR1 SGHRS and CDR2 YFSETQ come from the germline V gene. The CDR3 is 15 residues long. Trimming pared 5 bases from V and 5 bases from J, leaving 18 bases between. CDR3 nucleotides: TGCGCCAGCAGGAGGGGGTTTTTGGCGGGAGATACGCAGTATTTT. Translating gives CASRRGFLAGDTQYF.

The chain employs TRBV5-4 and TRBJ2-3; a weak D match, TRBD1 (5 bases). Trimming took off 1 base at V and 1 base at J, with 10 bases between the two ends. In germline, CDR1 is SGHNT, CDR2 YYREEE (reference sequence). This CDR3 comprises 15 residues. The DNA for the CDR3 is TGTGCCAGCAGCTTGTGGGGCAGACGCACAGATACGCAGTATTTT. It translates to CASSLWGRRTDTQYF. The full variable domain, its missing parts supplied by reference TRBV5-4 and TRBJ2-3, is ETGVTQSPTHLIKTRGQQVTLRCSSQSGHNTVSWYQQALGQGPQFIFQYYREEENGRGNFPPRFSGLQFPNYSSELNVNALELDDSALYLCASSLWGRRTDTQYFGPGTRLTVL.

The rearrangement uses TRBV11-2 and TRBJ1-3; 7 nucleotides line up with TRBD1. Germline V lookup: CDR1 SGHAT, CDR2 FQNNGV. The CDR3 consists of 14 residues. Trimming removed 3 bases from V and 6 bases from J; junction bases left unmatched: 5. CDR3 residues: CASSFLGTVNTIYF. The CDR3 region has the DNA TGTGCCAGCAGCTTCCTGGGGACAGTAAACACCATATATTTT.

V usage is TRBV28 and J usage is TRBJ1-4; the D is unclear. The CDR3 is made up of 15 amino acids. V lost 2 bases to trimming and J lost 7 bases, with 14 bases between them. CDR1 and CDR2 (germline): MDHEN, SYDVKM. As DNA, the CDR3 is TGTGCCAGCAGTTTAAGGGTTACTAGTAGTGAAAAACTGTTTTTT. Encoded protein: CASSLRVTSSEKLFF.

This rearrangement joins TRBV23-1 to TRBJ1-1; 8 bases match TRBD1. TRBV23-1 is classed as an ORF, of uncertain function. This CDR3 comprises 18 residues. Trimming at V came to 4 bases and at J to 0 bases, leaving 13 bases not matched to a gene. The CDR3 region has the DNA TGCGCCAGCAGTCGCCCTCGACTTCACAGGGGGATGAACACTGAAGCTTTCTTT. Residues: CASSRPRLHRGMNTEAFF.

In the case of this clone: Other nucleotide sequences from this sample produce the same CDR3. This rearrangement joins TRBV4-2 to TRBJ2-7; 7 bases agree with TRBD2. The germline V gene has CDR1 LGHNA and CDR2 YNFKEQ. The CDR3 is made up of 17 amino acids. V gave up 1 base and J gave up 2 bases; unmatched junction bases: 11. CDR3 sequence (DNA): TGTGCCAGCAGCCAAGCCGGGGAGGGAGGTGGGGCCTACGAGCAGTACTTC. Translating it yields CASSQAGEGGGAYEQYF.

This chain uses TRBV9 with TRBJ2-1; 7 bases are a match to TRBD2. The germline V gene encodes CDR1 SGDLS and CDR2 YYNGEE. Unmatched junction bases numbered 4, after V lost 0 bases and J lost 1 base. The CDR3 is made up of 16 amino acids. The CDR3 DNA sequence: TGTGCCAGCAGCGTAGGGGGCGGGGGATCCTACAATGAGCAGTTCTTC. This gives the protein CASSVGGGGSYNEQFF.

This chain joins TRBV7-3 and TRBJ2-2; D may be TRBD2 (6 bases). The CDR3 sequence is 16 residues long. V shed 3 bases and J shed 2 bases, with 13 bases lying between them. Per germline, CDR1 SGHTA and CDR2 FQGTGA. The CDR3 DNA is TGTGCCAGCAGCTTGCAGCGCGGGGTTAACACCGGGGAGCTGTTTTTT. It yields the protein CASSLQRGVNTGELFF.

The V call is TRBV5-1, the J call TRBJ1-4; a weak D match, TRBD1 (6 bases). Germline CDR1 and CDR2: SGHRS and YFSETQ. This CDR3 has 14 amino acids. The V end was cut by 4 bases, the J end by 4 bases, with 11 bases between. CDR3 DNA sequence: TGCGCCAGCAGCGTTGACAGGTATAATGAAAAACTGTTTTTT. Residues: CASSVDRYNEKLFF.

This chain's CDR3 is CASSLGVPANYGYTF. CDR3 in DNA: TGCGCCAGCAGCTTGGGCGTCCCGGCTAACTATGGCTACACCTTC. The J gene is TRBJ1-2, the V gene TRBV5-1; no reliable D call. Germline CDR1 is SGHRS and CDR2 is YFSETQ. The germline V and J ends were trimmed by 0 bases and 0 bases, with 9 bases remaining between them. This CDR3 has 15 amino acids.

V usage is TRBV3-1 (or the pseudogene TRBV3-2) and J usage is TRBJ2-2; 11 bases fit TRBD2. Germline V gene sequence: CDR1 LGHDT, CDR2 YNNKEL (reference sequence). Germline trimming cut 4 bases from V and 2 bases from J; bases unmatched to any gene: 3. This CDR3 has 16 amino acids. The CDR3 loop reads CASSPGLAGNTGELFF. CDR3 bases: TGTGCCAGCAGCCCCGGACTAGCGGGCAACACCGGGGAGCTGTTTTTT.

The genes are TRBV4-2 and TRBJ2-5; unclear D gene. CDR3 length equals 15 residues. Germline V gene sequence: CDR1 LGHNA, CDR2 YNFKEQ. V was trimmed by 0 bases and J by 3 bases, leaving 11 bases between them. CDR3 DNA: TGTGCCAGCAGCCAAGATCTGGCCTCTGAAGAGACCCAGTACTTC. This gives the protein CASSQDLASEETQYF.

The V and J genes are TRBV20-1 and TRBJ2-6, with D tentatively TRBD1 (5 bases). Germline V gene data show CDR1 as DFQATT and CDR2 as SNEGSKA (reference sequence). This CDR3 is 13 amino acids long. The V and J ends lost 3 bases and 10 bases respectively, with 13 bases between them. The CDR3 protein is CSASTPGKNVLTF. The CDR3 DNA reads as TGCAGTGCTAGTACCCCAGGGAAAAACGTCCTGACTTTC.

The genes are TRBV6-5 and TRBJ2-2, with D maybe TRBD1 (6 bases). Trimming took off 6 bases at V and 4 bases at J, with 9 bases between the two ends. CDR3 length equals 13 residues. Germline V lookup: CDR1 MNHEY, CDR2 SVGAGI. CDR3 region: CASSRTVTGELFF. CDR3 nucleotide sequence: TGTGCCAGCAGCCGGACAGTCACCGGGGAGCTGTTTTTT.

The chain combines TRBV4-1 with TRBJ1-5, with 8 bases fitting TRBD1. This CDR3 spans 15 amino acids. Germline V gives CDR1 MGHRA, CDR2 YSYEKL. V lost 1 base to trimming and J lost 5 bases; unmatched junction nucleotides: 4. The CDR3 sequence is CASSQATGEHQPQHF. CDR3 nucleotides: TGCGCCAGCAGCCAAGCGACAGGGGAGCATCAGCCCCAGCATTTT.

The V call is TRBV30, the J call TRBJ1-1, with a possible D match to TRBD1 (5 bases). V lost 5 bases, J lost 0 bases, and 13 bases lay in between. This CDR3 has 14 amino acids. In germline, CDR1 is GTSNPN, CDR2 SVGIG (reference sequence). In nucleotides, the CDR3 is TGTGCCTGGGTAGAAGGGGCCATGAACACTGAAGCTTTCTTT. Protein sequence: CAWVEGAMNTEAFF.

V and J are TRBV24-1 and TRBJ2-3, with D hard to call. V was shortened by 3 bases and J by 0 bases, with 15 bases between the two germline ends. This CDR3 region has 17 residues. Germline V gene lookup returns CDR1 KGHDR and CDR2 SFDVKD. The CDR3 DNA follows: TGTGCCACCAGTGATCCGTCCCATGGCTCTAGCACAGATACGCAGTATTTT. Residues: CATSDPSHGSSTDTQYF.

The chain links TRBV28 to TRBJ1-4; 8 bases are a match to TRBD1. Germline trimming cut 4 bases from V and 8 bases from J; bases unmatched to any gene: 12. Germline assignment: CDR1 MDHEN and CDR2 SYDVKM. This CDR3 region has 16 residues. As DNA, the CDR3 is TGTGCCAGCAGTTCGTGGACAGGGAGGGTACTGGAAAAACTGTTTTTT. It specifies CASSSWTGRVLEKLFF.